This T cell receptor beta chain was documented in a study of beta chain features in type 1 diabetes. Findings of the study overall: Type 1 diabetes patients showed a moderate but significant shortening of TCRB CDR3s in all four CD4+ subsets. The study left unresolved whether HLA type influences TCRB rearrangement.

By way of CD45RO/CCR7/CD25/CD127/CD95/CD27, the CD4+ regulatory, stem cell-like memory, central memory and naive cells were sorted. V dropped 8 bases and J dropped 1; count of bases not matched to a gene: 4. The CDR3 is 16 residues long. Germline V lookup: CDR1 LNHDA, CDR2 SQIVND (reference sequence). As regards this clone: Its cognate antigen is unknown.

Isolated RNA was reverse transcribed in full, so expressed TCRB transcripts were sequenced. Assay: immunoSEQ multiplex PCR; the TCRdb copy retains only in-frame clones and omits some. The table has 850,000 to 900,000 clones, about 17% seen once; the top ten hold 0.02% to 0.025%. What was sequenced was naive CD4+ T cells from blood. This clonotype originated in a woman aged 18-35 years in good health. J is TRBJ2-1 and V is TRBV19, with 14 bases lining up with TRBD2. The CDR3 region is CASSGLAGASYNEQFF. CDR3 nucleotide sequence: TGTGCCAGTTCGGGACTAGCGGGAGCTTCCTACAATGAGCAGTTCTTC.